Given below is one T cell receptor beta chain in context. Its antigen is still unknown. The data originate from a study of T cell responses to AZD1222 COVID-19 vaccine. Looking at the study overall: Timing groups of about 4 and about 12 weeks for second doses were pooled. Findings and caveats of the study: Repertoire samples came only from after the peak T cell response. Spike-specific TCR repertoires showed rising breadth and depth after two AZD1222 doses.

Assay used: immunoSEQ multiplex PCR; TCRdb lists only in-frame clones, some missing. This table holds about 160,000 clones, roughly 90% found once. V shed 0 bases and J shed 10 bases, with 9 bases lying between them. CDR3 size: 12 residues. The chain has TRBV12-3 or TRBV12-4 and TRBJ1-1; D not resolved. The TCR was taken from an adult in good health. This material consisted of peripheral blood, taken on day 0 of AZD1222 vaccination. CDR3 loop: CASSLAGRRAFF. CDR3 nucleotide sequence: TGTGCCAGCAGTTTAGCCGGGAGGAGAGCTTTCTTT.